These T cell receptor beta chains were read from a single sample in a study of blood T cells in healthy people across ages. Each CDR3 protein gets one entry after TCRdb re-called the 5' RACE reads with MiXCR. Here the sample spans more than 650,000 distinct CDR3 sequences, 20% to 30% being singletons. These data also featured in a second study, about T cells of mothers and their children.

Source material: blood. All receptors come from a boy between 10 and 17 years old in good health. Each CDR3 is given with its conserved first and last residue. The D gene is left open where the match is weak. Expanded clones get a size class; other rows say once, few or many, or leave the size out.

v_call,j_call,d_call,clone_size,cdr3_length,cdr3_nt,cdr3_aa
TRBV12-3/TRBV12-4,TRBJ1-4,-,few,19,TGTGCCAGCAGTTTATTCTGGGGCTATGGGGACCGTGGACGGGGAAAACTGTTTTTT,CASSLFWGYGDRGRGKLFF
TRBV20-1,TRBJ2-1,TRBD2,-,14,TGCAGTGCCCCCCGCGGGGGGGGCTTCGATGAGCAGTTCTTC,CSAPRGGGFDEQFF
TRBV18,TRBJ2-3,-,few,13,TGTGCCAGCAATGACCGGGCCACAGATACGCAGTATTTT,CASNDRATDTQYF
TRBV18,TRBJ2-5,-,few,16,TGTGCCAGCTCACCCGACTCGATCCGCTCTGGGGAGACCCAGTACTTC,CASSPDSIRSGETQYF
TRBV20-1,TRBJ2-5,-,-,14,TGCAGTGCTAGAGATCTGAGGAGGGGAGAGACCCAGTACTTC,CSARDLRRGETQYF
TRBV7-6,TRBJ2-1,TRBD2,-,19,TGTGCCAGCAGCTCCCCCGGGACTAGCGGATCCCCTATCTACAATGAGCAGTTCTTC,CASSSPGTSGSPIYNEQFF
TRBV13,TRBJ1-3,-,-,15,TGTGCCAGCAGCGCCGACGGACTCTCTGGAAACACCATATATTTT,CASSADGLSGNTIYF
TRBV27,TRBJ2-3,-,few,13,TGTGCCAGTGCTACCTACACCACAGATACGCAGTATTTT,CASATYTTDTQYF
TRBV7-3,TRBJ2-4,TRBD1,few,15,TGTGCCAGCAGCTTAGAGGCAGGGGGTCAAAACATTCAGTACTTC,CASSLEAGGQNIQYF
TRBV11-2,TRBJ1-1,-,-,15,TGTGCCAGCAGCCTCGGGGAAGGGTTTGGCACTGAAGCTTTCTTT,CASSLGEGFGTEAFF
TRBV30,TRBJ2-6,-,-,12,TGTGCCTGGACATCTGGGGCCAACGTCCTGACTTTC,CAWTSGANVLTF
TRBV7-9,TRBJ1-4,-,few,14,TGTGCCAGCAGCTCCAGGGAGGGTTTTGAAAAACTGTTTTTT,CASSSREGFEKLFF
TRBV6-6,TRBJ1-1,-,few,14,TGTGCCAGCAAAAGGGGGAGGGAGGATACTGAAGCTTTCTTT,CASKRGREDTEAFF
TRBV6-5,TRBJ2-7,-,few,16,TGTGCCAGCAGTTGGGGAGTGACAGGATCGAACTACGAGCAGTACTTC,CASSWGVTGSNYEQYF
TRBV5-1,TRBJ1-4,-,few,15,TGCGCCAGCAGCCTGACGGGGGCCGCCGATGAAAAACTGTTTTTT,CASSLTGAADEKLFF
TRBV20-1,TRBJ2-7,TRBD1,-,16,TGCAGTGCTAGGGATCCTATGGGGGACAGACCCTACGAGCAGTACTTC,CSARDPMGDRPYEQYF
TRBV7-9,TRBJ1-2,TRBD1,few,14,TGTGCCAGCAGCTTAGTATCAGGGGGCGATGGCTACACCTTC,CASSLVSGGDGYTF
TRBV29-1,TRBJ2-7,-,-,14,TGCAGCGTTGAAACAGGGACCGGGAGCTACGAGCAGTACTTC,CSVETGTGSYEQYF
TRBV20-1,TRBJ2-2,-,-,13,TGCAGTGCAAACAGGTTGAACACCGGGGAGCTGTTTTTT,CSANRLNTGELFF
TRBV6-5,TRBJ2-5,-,few,11,TGTGCCAGCGAATCCCTGGAGACCCAGTACTTC,CASESLETQYF
TRBV15,TRBJ1-2,TRBD1,-,16,TGTGCCACCAGCAGTGGTGTCGGCAGGGGGCAGGATGGCTACACCTTC,CATSSGVGRGQDGYTF
TRBV20-1,TRBJ2-5,TRBD1,few,14,TGCAGTGCTAGAGAGGCCAGGGGGAAAGAGACCCAGCACTTC,CSAREARGKETQHF
TRBV18,TRBJ1-2,TRBD1,-,16,TGTGCCAGCTCACCATCAACGGAGGGGGCGAACTATGGCTACACCTTC,CASSPSTEGANYGYTF
TRBV25-1,TRBJ2-1,-,-,11,TGTGCCAGCAGTGAATGGGGGCGAGGGTACTTC,CASSEWGRGYF
TRBV12-3/TRBV12-4,TRBJ2-5,-,-,15,TGTGCCAGCAGCTTACGAGGGGGGATCCAAGAGACCCAGTACTTC,CASSLRGGIQETQYF
TRBV7-3,TRBJ2-1,-,few,16,TGTGCCAGCAGCCTATTTGGGGGGAGAATTGACAATGAGCAGTTCTTC,CASSLFGGRIDNEQFF
TRBV5-1,TRBJ1-4,-,few,15,TGCGCCAGCAGCCCGGACAGTGCAACTAATGAAAAACTGTTTTTT,CASSPDSATNEKLFF
TRBV28,TRBJ2-5,-,-,18,TGTGCCAGCAGTTTGTACGCTCGGAGGGCCAGATCCCAAGAGACCCAGTACTTC,CASSLYARRARSQETQYF
TRBV20-1,TRBJ2-1,-,few,13,TGCAGTGCTAGAAGGGGGGGCAGCCATGAGCAGTTCTTC,CSARRGGSHEQFF
TRBV6-5,TRBJ2-2,-,-,15,TGTGCCAGCAGTTACCGGGGGCCCCACACCGGGGAGCTGTTTTTT,CASSYRGPHTGELFF
TRBV12-5,TRBJ2-7,-,-,13,TGTGCTAGTGGTTACTTCGGTACCTACGAGCAGTACTTC,CASGYFGTYEQYF
TRBV29-1,TRBJ2-1,TRBD1,few,14,TGCAGCGTTGGTCGGACAGGGCGGAAGAATGAGCAGTTCTTC,CSVGRTGRKNEQFF
TRBV7-9,TRBJ2-4,-,-,14,TGTGCCAGCAGCTTGGACAGACCCAAAAACATTCAGTACTTC,CASSLDRPKNIQYF
TRBV12-3/TRBV12-4,TRBJ1-2,-,-,13,TGTGCCAGCAGTTTATCCAGGAATGTTGGCTACACCTTC,CASSLSRNVGYTF
TRBV21-1,TRBJ2-2,-,-,14,TGTGCCAGCAACTTTAGCGGGGACACCGGGGAGCTGTTTTTT,CASNFSGDTGELFF
TRBV7-3,TRBJ2-2,TRBD2,once,15,TGTGCCAGCAGCGAGACTAGCGGGACGGGCGGGGAGCTGTTTTTT,CASSETSGTGGELFF
TRBV5-6,TRBJ1-5,TRBD1,-,13,TGTGCCAGCAGCTCGGGACAGAATCAGCCCCAGCATTTT,CASSSGQNQPQHF
TRBV12-3/TRBV12-4,TRBJ2-3,TRBD2,-,15,TGTGCCAGCACCTTAGCGGGCTCAAGCACAGATACGCAGTATTTT,CASTLAGSSTDTQYF
TRBV28,TRBJ2-3,-,-,13,TGTGCCAGCAGTTTGAATAGGGGAGATACGCAGTATTTT,CASSLNRGDTQYF
TRBV12-3/TRBV12-4,TRBJ1-4,-,few,14,TGTGCCAGCACCTCAGGGGTATCTAATGAAAAACTGTTTTTT,CASTSGVSNEKLFF
TRBV29-1,TRBJ1-2,-,once,13,TGCAGCGTTGTCCAGGATCGGGACTATGGCTACACCTTC,CSVVQDRDYGYTF
TRBV15,TRBJ2-5,TRBD1,-,15,TGTGCCACCAGCAACGACAGGGGGCAGCAAGAGACCCAGTACTTC,CATSNDRGQQETQYF